This TCR beta chain emerged from a study of blood T cell repertoires in COVID-19. Overall study: Samples taken during acute and convalescent COVID-19 were collected in the United States, Italy and Spain. Sources were T cells, B-cell-depleted T cells, or PBMCs; the material itself was cDNA or gDNA.

V was pared by 7 bases and J by 6 bases, with 19 bases between. Per the germline V gene, CDR1 is MDHEN and CDR2 is SYDVKM. The CDR3 runs 15 residues. Clones were read by immunoSEQ multiplex PCR, and TCRdb kept only the in-frame ones, dropping some. The sample lists 310,000 or so clones, around 85% occurring once. The receptor's source is a young woman who had recovered from COVID-19. The chain employs TRBV28 and TRBJ2-1; D perhaps matches TRBD2 (8 bases). The sample consisted of peripheral blood. For the CDR3, the DNA is TGTGCCAGCACCCGGGGGGGGACAGCGGGCAATGAGCAGTTCTTC. Protein sequence: CASTRGGTAGNEQFF.